This TCR beta chain appears in the sequencing data of a study of CD8+CD57+ T cells in acquired aplastic anemia (dated by TCRdb to between 2017 and 2018). Study-wide context: DNA extracted from sorted CD4+ and CD8+ cells had a mean of about 3.2 ug, with a range of about 0.2 to 30 ug. An average of approximately 10 million reads for CD4+ cells and 12 million or so reads for CD8+ cells was obtained from healthy donor samples. Findings and caveats that apply to the study as a whole: Although 25 to 30 CD8+ CDR3 sequences were shared by patients and controls, these sequences appeared highly expressed in patients and within the immunodominant clones of patients. Patients and healthy controls showed no significant difference in CD8+ Simpson's diversity (P=0.060).

TCR repertoires of sorted CD4+ and CD8+ blood T cells from severe aplastic anemia patients and healthy subjects were deep-sequenced in the study. Ficoll-Paque density gradient centrifugation was used to isolate peripheral blood mononuclear cells. Before DNA was extracted, CD4+ and CD8+ T cells were sorted using either FACS or magnetic beads. Compared with germline, V lacks 6 bases and J lacks 6 bases; bases without a gene match: 7. The germline V gene (reference sequence) supplies CDR1 DFQATT and CDR2 SNEGSKA. From its cysteine to its phenylalanine, the CDR3 spans 12 amino acids. CDR3 DNA only is kept here, 36 bases in frame from base 1. A word on this clonotype: Its antigen target is currently unknown. No clone much larger than this one lies a single base away; base qualities are absent.

Genomic DNA was used as template for profiling of TCR beta VDJ combinations and CDR3 sequences. An Illumina HiSeq 2000 was the platform used for TCR repertoire sequencing. In the original analysis: TRBV/TRBJ rearrangement plots, CDR3 size and DJ length profiles, and Simpson's diversity index were used to assess repertoires. Whichever DNA sequence was most abundant in the deep sequencing data was defined as the immunodominant clone. CDR3 amino acid sequences were screened for sharing across subjects and were compared with published repertoires and the VDJdb database. The raw public reads went through TCRdb reprocessing: fastp at Q25, MiXCR clone calling, in-frame beta chains kept. Duplicate CDR3 protein sequences are folded into a single record with the most common DNA and genes. The V and J calls follow TCRdb's processing rather than the paper's. In this sample the table shows hundreds of thousands of distinct CDR3 sequences, just under 70% of which occur a single time. Jointly, the top ten make up less than 4% of the sample.

Source material: sorted CD4+, CD8+, or CD8+CD57+ T cells (not recorded which) from PBMCs. This TCR was recovered from a human donor in good health, serving as a control. Rearrangement joined TRBV20-1 to TRBJ2-7; 8 nucleotides in the junction match TRBD1. The DNA sequence is as follows: TGCAGTGCCAGGGACAGGACCTGCGAGCAGTACTTC. This codes for CSARDRTCEQYF.